This T cell receptor beta chain was observed in a study of beta chain features in type 1 diabetes. Study at large: The examined sorted cells totaled around 100 million across samples. Points from the study as a whole: Insertions at VDJ junctions were less frequent in type 1 diabetes patients. These patients also deleted more nucleotides at the same junctions. Equally in patients and controls, PCR might preferentially amplify shorter templates.

Expressed TCRB transcripts were sequenced after all isolated RNA was converted to cDNA. Here immunoSEQ multiplex PCR was the method, and the copy in TCRdb shows in-frame clones only, minus some. The profile shows 850,000 to 900,000 clones, about a sixth of them singletons. The authors sorted CD4+ naive, central memory, regulatory and stem cell-like memory cells via CD45RO/CCR7/CD25/CD127/CD95/CD27. Germline V gene lookup returns CDR1 SGHAT and CDR2 FQNNGV. The CDR3 sequence is 13 residues long. V was trimmed by 3 bases and J by 4 bases, leaving 7 bases between them. This clone was detected only a few times. What it binds is not known. The same CDR3 can be traced to other DNA sequences in this sample.

Material for sequencing was naive CD4+ T cells from blood. The chain joins TRBV11-2 to TRBJ2-1; the D is unclear. The TCR comes from a woman aged 18-29 years in good health. In nucleotides, the CDR3 is TGTGCCAGCAGCTTGGCCCTTTACAATGAGCAGTTCTTC. Protein product: CASSLALYNEQFF.